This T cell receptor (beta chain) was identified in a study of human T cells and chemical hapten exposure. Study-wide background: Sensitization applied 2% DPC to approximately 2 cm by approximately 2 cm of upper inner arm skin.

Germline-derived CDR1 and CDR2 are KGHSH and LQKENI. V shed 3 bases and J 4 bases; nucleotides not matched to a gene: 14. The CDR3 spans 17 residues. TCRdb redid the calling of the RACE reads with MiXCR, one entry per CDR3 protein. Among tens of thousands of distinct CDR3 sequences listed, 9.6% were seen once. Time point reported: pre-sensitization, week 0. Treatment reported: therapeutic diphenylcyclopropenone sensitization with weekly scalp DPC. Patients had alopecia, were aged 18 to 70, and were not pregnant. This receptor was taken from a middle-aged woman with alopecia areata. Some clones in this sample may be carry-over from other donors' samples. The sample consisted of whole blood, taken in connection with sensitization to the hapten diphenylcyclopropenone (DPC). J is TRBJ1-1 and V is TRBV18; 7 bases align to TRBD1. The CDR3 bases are TGTGCCAGCTCACCCCGACAGGGAGGCGGTTTGGTCACTGAAGCTTTCTTT. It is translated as CASSPRQGGGLVTEAFF. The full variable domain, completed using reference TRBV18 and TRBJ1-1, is NAGVMQNPRHLVRRRGQEARLRCSPMKGHSHVYWYRQLPEEGLKFMVYLQKENIIDESGMPKERFSAEFPKEGPSILRIQQVVRGDSAAYFCASSPRQGGGLVTEAFFGQGTRLTVV.